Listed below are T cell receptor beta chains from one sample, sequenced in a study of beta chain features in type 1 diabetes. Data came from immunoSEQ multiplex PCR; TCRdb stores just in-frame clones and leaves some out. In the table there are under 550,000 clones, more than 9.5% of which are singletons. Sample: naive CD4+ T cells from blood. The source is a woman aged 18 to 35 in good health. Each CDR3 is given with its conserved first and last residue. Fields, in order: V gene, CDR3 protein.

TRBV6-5,CASRGDTVTDTQYF
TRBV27,CASSSSSSGANVLTF
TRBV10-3,CAISEFRDEQYF
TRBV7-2,CASSPPTDRGYNEQFF
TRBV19,CASSMRNEQFF
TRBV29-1,CSPVQGANTEAFF
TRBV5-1,CASSLSRMPNEQFF
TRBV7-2,CASSRPGRGAQETQYF
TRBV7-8,CASSLAGAYNEQFF
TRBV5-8,CASSKDRGDEQYF
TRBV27,CASSGLVSGRLTRGEKLFF
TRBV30,CAWRALAGITGELFF
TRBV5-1,CASSLAGQGRYEQYF
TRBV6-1,CASSDRENTEAFF
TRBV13,CASSLTVPGETQYF
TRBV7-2,CASSPWSGGSYEQYF
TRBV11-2,CASNPRGTSNKMTQYF
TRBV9,CASSVREGTQETQYF
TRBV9,CASSVGTTNYGYTF
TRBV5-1,CASSFSSAYNEQFF
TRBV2,CASSTDSTYGYTF
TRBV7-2,CASEDTGIGANVLTF
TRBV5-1,CASSTGLAGGRPQNIQYF
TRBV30,CAWRMGVGYGYTF
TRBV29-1,CSVGQGAGYTF
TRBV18,CASSPRGEQFF
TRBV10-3,CAISELASGFYEQYF
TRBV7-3,CASSLRAGPDTQYF
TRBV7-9,CASSFDPGQGSYEQYF
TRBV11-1,CASQGEGEETQYF
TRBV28,CASSLPGTGGRYQETQYF
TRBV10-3,CAIRTGDRAFF
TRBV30,CAWIHVSLEGGRGMNTEAFF
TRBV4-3,CASSQEGQRNEQYF
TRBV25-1,CASSRDRSSTDTQYF
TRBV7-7,CASSLSPSQPQHF
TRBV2,CASTTLRVTDTQYF
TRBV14,CASSLEFGETQYF
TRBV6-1,CASSLFYEQYF
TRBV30,CAWDQGTGELFF
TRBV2,CARAPGPQEQFF
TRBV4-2,CASSQDGAGLWNQPQHF
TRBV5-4,CASTLKSSTDTQYF
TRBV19,CASSRTDTQYF
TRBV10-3,CATLAGTVDTQYF
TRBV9,CASSVDRAPYNEQFF
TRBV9,CASSVAGIAGGQETQYF
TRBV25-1,CASSELGSGGASDTQYF
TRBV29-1,CSVDRGMGGYTF
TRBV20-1,CSAEKYNEQFF
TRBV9,CASSVGQPQETQYF
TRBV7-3,CASSLSSASSYNEQFF
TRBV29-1,CSVVPGQGTPQHF
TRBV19,CASRRTGGVGTQYF